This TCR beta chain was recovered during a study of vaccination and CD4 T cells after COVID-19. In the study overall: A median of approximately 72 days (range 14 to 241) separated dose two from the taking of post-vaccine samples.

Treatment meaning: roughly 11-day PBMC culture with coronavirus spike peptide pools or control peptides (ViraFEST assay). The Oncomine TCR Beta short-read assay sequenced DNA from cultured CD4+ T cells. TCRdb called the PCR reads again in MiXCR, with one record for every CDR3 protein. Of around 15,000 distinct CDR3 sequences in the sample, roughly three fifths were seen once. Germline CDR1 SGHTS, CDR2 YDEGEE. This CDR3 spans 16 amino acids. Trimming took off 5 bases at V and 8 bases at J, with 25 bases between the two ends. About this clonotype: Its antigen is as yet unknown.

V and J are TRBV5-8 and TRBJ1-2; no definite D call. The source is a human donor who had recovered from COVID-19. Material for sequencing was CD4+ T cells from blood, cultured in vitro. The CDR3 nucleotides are TGTGCCAGCAGTATTTGGATGGCACCCGCTGCACGAGGCTACACCTTC. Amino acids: CASSIWMAPAARGYTF.